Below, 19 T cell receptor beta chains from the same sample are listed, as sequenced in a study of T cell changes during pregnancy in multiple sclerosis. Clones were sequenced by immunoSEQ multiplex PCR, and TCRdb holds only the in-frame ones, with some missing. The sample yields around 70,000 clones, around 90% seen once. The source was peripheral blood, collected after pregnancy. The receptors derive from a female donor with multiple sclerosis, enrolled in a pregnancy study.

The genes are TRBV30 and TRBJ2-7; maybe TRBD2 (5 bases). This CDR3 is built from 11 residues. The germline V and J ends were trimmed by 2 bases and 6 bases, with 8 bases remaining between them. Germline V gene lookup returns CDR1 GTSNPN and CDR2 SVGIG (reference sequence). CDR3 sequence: CAWSLGVEQYF. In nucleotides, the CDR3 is TGTGCCTGGAGTTTGGGAGTCGAGCAGTACTTC.

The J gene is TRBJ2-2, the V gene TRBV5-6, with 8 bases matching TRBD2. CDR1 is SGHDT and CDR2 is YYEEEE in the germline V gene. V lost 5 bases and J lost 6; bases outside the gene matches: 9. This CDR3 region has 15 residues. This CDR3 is CASREGLEESGELFF. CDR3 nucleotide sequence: TGTGCCAGCAGAGAGGGACTAGAGGAGTCCGGGGAGCTGTTTTTT.

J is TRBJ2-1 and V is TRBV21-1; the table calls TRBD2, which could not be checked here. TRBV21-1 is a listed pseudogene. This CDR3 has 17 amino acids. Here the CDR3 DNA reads TGTGCCAGCAGCAAAGATCTAGCGGGAGATTCCTACAATGAGCAGTTCTTC. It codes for CASSKDLAGDSYNEQFF.

The CDR3 region is CASSLFSGTVQYF. The CDR3, as DNA: TGTGCCAGCAGCTTGTTTAGCGGTACTGTTCAGTACTTC. V and J are TRBV5-6 and TRBJ2-4, with TRBD2 as a possible D gene (6 bases). This CDR3 is 13 amino acids long. Germline loops: CDR1 SGHDT, CDR2 YYEEEE. Trimming removed 1 base at V and 11 bases at J, with 13 bases between.

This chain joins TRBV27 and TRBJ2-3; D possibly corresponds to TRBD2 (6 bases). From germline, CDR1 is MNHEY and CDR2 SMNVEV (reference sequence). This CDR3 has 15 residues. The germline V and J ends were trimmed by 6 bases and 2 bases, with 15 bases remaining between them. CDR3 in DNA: TGTGCCAGCAGCCACGTCGGGGGATCCACAGATACGCAGTATTTT. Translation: CASSHVGGSTDTQYF.

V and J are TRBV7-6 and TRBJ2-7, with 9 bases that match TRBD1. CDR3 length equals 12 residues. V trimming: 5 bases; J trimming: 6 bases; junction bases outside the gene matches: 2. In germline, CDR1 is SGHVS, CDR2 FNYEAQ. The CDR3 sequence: CASSQDRGEQYF. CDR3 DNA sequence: TGTGCCAGCAGCCAGGACAGGGGCGAGCAGTACTTC.

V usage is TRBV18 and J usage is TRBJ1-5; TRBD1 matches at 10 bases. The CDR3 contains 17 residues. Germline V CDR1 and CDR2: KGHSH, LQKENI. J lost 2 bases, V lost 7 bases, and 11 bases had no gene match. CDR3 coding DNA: TGTGCCAGCTTTACCGGGACAGGGGATGGGGGCAATCAGCCCCAGCATTTT. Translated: CASFTGTGDGGNQPQHF.

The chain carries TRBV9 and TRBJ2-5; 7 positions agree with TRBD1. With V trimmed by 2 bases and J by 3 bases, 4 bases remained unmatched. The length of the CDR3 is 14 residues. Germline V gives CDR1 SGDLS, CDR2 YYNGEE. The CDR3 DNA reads TGTGCCAGCAGCGTCGGGACAGCAAAAGAGACCCAGTACTTC. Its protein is CASSVGTAKETQYF.

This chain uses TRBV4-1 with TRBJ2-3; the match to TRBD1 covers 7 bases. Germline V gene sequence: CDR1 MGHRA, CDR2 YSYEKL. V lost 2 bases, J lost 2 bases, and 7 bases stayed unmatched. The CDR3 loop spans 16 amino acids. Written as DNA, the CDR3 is TGCGCCAGCAGCCAAATGGGAACAGGGGTCACAGATACGCAGTATTTT. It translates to CASSQMGTGVTDTQYF.

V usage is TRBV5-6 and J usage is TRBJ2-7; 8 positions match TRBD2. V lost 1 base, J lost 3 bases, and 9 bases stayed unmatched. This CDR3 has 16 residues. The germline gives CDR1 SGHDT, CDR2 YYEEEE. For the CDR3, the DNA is TGTGCCAGCAGCTTGAGCTGGCGGGAGGTACTCTACGAGCAGTACTTC. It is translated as CASSLSWREVLYEQYF.

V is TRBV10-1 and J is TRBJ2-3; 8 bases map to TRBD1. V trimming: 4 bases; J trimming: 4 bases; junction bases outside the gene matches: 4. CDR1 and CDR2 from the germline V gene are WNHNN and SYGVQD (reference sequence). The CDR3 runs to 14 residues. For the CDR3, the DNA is TGCGCCAGCAGTGTGGGACAGGTTCCAGATACGCAGTATTTT. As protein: CASSVGQVPDTQYF.

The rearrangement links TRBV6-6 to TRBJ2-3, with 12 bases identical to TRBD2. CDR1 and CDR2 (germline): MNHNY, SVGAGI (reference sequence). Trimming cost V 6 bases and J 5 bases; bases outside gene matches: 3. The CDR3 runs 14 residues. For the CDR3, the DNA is TGTGCCAGCAGCAGACTAGCGGGAGTAGATACGCAGTATTTT. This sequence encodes CASSRLAGVDTQYF.

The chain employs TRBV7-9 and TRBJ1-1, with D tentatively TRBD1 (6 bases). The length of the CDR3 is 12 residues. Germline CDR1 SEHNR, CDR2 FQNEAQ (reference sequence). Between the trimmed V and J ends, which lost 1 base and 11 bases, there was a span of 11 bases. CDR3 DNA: TGTGCCAGCAGCTTAGAACAGGGCGGCGCTTTCTTT. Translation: CASSLEQGGAFF.

In nucleotides, the CDR3 is TGTGCCAGTAGTATGGGACAGGGATTTGGGGGCTACACCTTC. It encodes CASSMGQGFGGYTF. The gene calls are TRBV19 and TRBJ1-2, with 9 positions matching TRBD1. V trimming: 3 bases; J trimming: 8 bases; junction bases outside the gene matches: 7. The CDR3 length is 14 residues. From germline, CDR1 is LNHDA and CDR2 SQIVND (reference sequence).

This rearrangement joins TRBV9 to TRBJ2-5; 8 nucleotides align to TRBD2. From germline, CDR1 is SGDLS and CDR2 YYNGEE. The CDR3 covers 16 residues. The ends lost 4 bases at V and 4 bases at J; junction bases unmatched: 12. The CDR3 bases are TGTGCCAGCAGCCTAGGGCAAGCGGGAGTCCGAGAGACCCAGTACTTC. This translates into CASSLGQAGVRETQYF.

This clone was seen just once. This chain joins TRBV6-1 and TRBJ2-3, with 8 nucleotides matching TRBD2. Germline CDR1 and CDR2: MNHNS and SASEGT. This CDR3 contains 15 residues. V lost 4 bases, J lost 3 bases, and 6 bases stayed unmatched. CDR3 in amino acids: CASSVSGAETDTQYF. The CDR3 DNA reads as TGTGCCAGCAGTGTTAGCGGGGCCGAGACAGATACGCAGTATTTT.

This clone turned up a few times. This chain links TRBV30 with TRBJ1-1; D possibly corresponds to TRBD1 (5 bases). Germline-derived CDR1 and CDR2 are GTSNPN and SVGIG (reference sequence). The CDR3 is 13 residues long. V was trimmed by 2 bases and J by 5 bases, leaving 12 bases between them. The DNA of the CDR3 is TGTGCCTGGAGTAGAAGGGGAGGGACTGAAGCTTTCTTT. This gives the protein CAWSRRGGTEAFF.

The CDR3 sequence is CASSSNPAARPGTDTQYF. CDR3 DNA: TGCGCCAGCAGCTCTAACCCGGCAGCGAGGCCTGGCACAGATACGCAGTATTTT. The V gene is TRBV5-1, the J gene TRBJ2-3; D not resolved. CDR1 SGHRS and CDR2 YFSETQ come from the germline V gene. Trimming cost V 3 bases and J 1 base, with 21 bases left between them. This CDR3 spans 18 amino acids.

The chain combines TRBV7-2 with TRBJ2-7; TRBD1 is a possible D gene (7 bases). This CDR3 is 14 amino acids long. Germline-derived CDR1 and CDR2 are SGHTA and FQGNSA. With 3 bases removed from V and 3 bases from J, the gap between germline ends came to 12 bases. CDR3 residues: CASSLGQGGYEQYF. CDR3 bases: TGTGCCAGCAGCTTGGGTCAGGGGGGCTACGAGCAGTACTTC.